The 18 T cell receptor beta chains below were found in one sample sequenced in a study of CD8+CD57+ T cells in acquired aplastic anemia. TCR beta VDJ and CDR3 profiling used genomic DNA as template. TCRdb re-called the reads with MiXCR, one entry per CDR3 protein. The sample consists of over 200,000 distinct CDR3 sequences, roughly 57% of them appearing once. Sequencing was performed on sorted CD4+, CD8+, or CD8+CD57+ T cells (not recorded which) from PBMCs. The receptors shown here come from a human donor in good health.

The chain couples TRBV10-1 to TRBJ1-1; a weak D match, TRBD1 (5 bases). The ends were cut back, 8 bases at V and 1 base at J, with 11 bases in the middle. The CDR3 length is 13 residues. Per germline, CDR1 WNHNN and CDR2 SYGVQD (reference sequence). This chain's CDR3 is CASVRDGNTEAFF. CDR3 nucleotide sequence: TGCGCCAGCGTCCGGGACGGGAACACTGAAGCTTTCTTT.

V and J are TRBV24-1 and TRBJ2-1; 9 bases are shared with TRBD1. The V segment lost 5 bases and the J segment 9 bases; nucleotides outside the gene matches: 7. CDR3 length: 14 residues. Germline V gene sequence: CDR1 KGHDR, CDR2 SFDVKD. CDR3 DNA sequence: TGTGCCACCAGTGTGGGACAGGGCGGGGGTGAGCAGTTCTTC. This encodes CATSVGQGGGEQFF.

The gene calls are TRBV2 and TRBJ2-5; tentative D call: TRBD2 (6 bases). The V and J ends lost 4 bases and 0 bases respectively, with 12 bases between them. This CDR3 region has 15 residues. Germline V gene lookup returns CDR1 SNHLY and CDR2 FYNNEI. The CDR3 DNA follows: TGTGCCAGCAGTGTAGATCGCGGGAACCAAGAGACCCAGTACTTC. Amino acids: CASSVDRGNQETQYF.

The rearrangement links TRBV5-6 to TRBJ2-7; D possibly uses TRBD1 or TRBD2 (6 bases each). Germline V gene data show CDR1 as SGHDT and CDR2 as YYEEEE. V was clipped by 0 bases and J by 7 bases, with 14 bases between them. CDR3 size: 14 residues. Here the CDR3 DNA reads TGTGCCAGCAGCTTGGAATGGGGGCGGGATGAGCAGTACTTC. Translated, it gives CASSLEWGRDEQYF.

This clonotype was picked up many times. J is TRBJ2-2 and V is TRBV7-3; 7 bases map to TRBD2. The CDR3 runs 17 residues. CDR1 is SGHTA, CDR2 FQGTGA, per germline. Trimming removed 5 bases from V and 6 bases from J; junction bases left unmatched: 15. CDR3 nucleotides: TGTGCCAGCAGCCCTCGCGGCGGGAGCGGAGCCGCCGGGGAGCTGTTTTTT. Encoded protein: CASSPRGGSGAAGELFF.

This clonotype was recorded once. The chain is built from TRBV25-1 and TRBJ1-3, with D hard to call. Trimming shortened V by 4 bases and J by 5 bases, and 12 bases separated the two germline ends. The CDR3 consists of 14 residues. CDR1 and CDR2 from the germline V gene are MGHDK and SYGVNS. The CDR3 loop is CASSGDINRNTIYF. The CDR3 DNA reads as TGTGCCAGCAGTGGTGACATAAATCGAAACACCATATATTTT.

CDR3 sequence (DNA): TGTGCCAGCAGTTTAATCGGGGGCAGTTATTCACCCCTCCACTTT. Translated, it gives CASSLIGGSYSPLHF. The chain has TRBV7-8 and TRBJ1-6; tentative D call: TRBD1 (6 bases). Germline V lookup: CDR1 SGHVS, CDR2 FQNEAQ. V lost 6 bases, J lost 8 bases, and 17 bases lay in between. CDR3 length: 15 amino acids.

V is TRBV20-1 and J is TRBJ2-7, with 7 bases aligning to TRBD2. CDR3 size: 11 residues. Germline assignment: CDR1 DFQATT and CDR2 SNEGSKA (reference sequence). The V and J ends lost 3 bases and 12 bases, in that order; junction bases with no gene match: 8. As DNA, the CDR3 is TGCAGTGCTAGTCTGGCGGGAGATGGGTACTTC. Translating it yields CSASLAGDGYF.

The V and J genes are TRBV24-1 and TRBJ1-1; D may be TRBD1 (5 bases). The CDR3 length is 17 residues. V lost 4 bases and J lost 0, with 17 bases in between. Germline lookup yields CDR1 KGHDR and CDR2 SFDVKD. The CDR3 nucleotides are TGTGCCACCAGTGACGACGGCCTACAGGTTATGAACACTGAAGCTTTCTTT. Residues: CATSDDGLQVMNTEAFF.

The V and J genes are TRBV20-1 and TRBJ2-7, with 9 bases aligning to TRBD1. Germline assignment: CDR1 DFQATT and CDR2 SNEGSKA (reference sequence). Germline trimming cut 5 bases from V and 3 bases from J; bases unmatched to any gene: 8. The CDR3 runs 14 residues. The DNA of the CDR3 is TGCAGTGCTTGGGACAGGGAGAGCTACTACGAGCAGTACTTC. It encodes CSAWDRESYYEQYF.

A remark on this clonotype: A much larger clone differs by one base, so this may be a read error. This CDR3 fails to terminate in the conserved phenylalanine or tryptophan, so it likely reflects a read error. The chain carries TRBV16 and TRBJ2-2; the D gene is possibly TRBD2 (5 bases). Trimming shortened V by 4 bases and J by 4 bases, and 13 bases separated the two germline ends. The length of the CDR3 is 15 residues. Germline CDR1 reads KGHSY; CDR2 reads FQNENV. The DNA of the CDR3 is TGTGCCAGCAGCCGAAACAAAGGAGGCACCGGGGAGCTGTTTTCT. It yields the protein CASSRNKGGTGELFS.

This clonotype was seen once. This sequence joins TRBV2 and TRBJ1-1, with D hard to call. The CDR3 is 15 amino acids. The germline V gene encodes CDR1 SNHLY and CDR2 FYNNEI. Trimming took off 0 bases at V and 6 bases at J, with 14 bases between the two ends. The CDR3 region is CASSEARGGIAEAFF. CDR3 nucleotide sequence: TGTGCCAGCAGTGAAGCTCGGGGAGGTATCGCTGAAGCTTTCTTT.

J is TRBJ1-4 and V is TRBV7-8; D not resolved. Trimming removed 5 bases at V and 4 bases at J, with 14 bases between. The germline CDR1 and CDR2 sequences are SGHVS and FQNEAQ. The CDR3 contains 15 residues. CDR3 amino acids: CASSPGATVNEKLFF. Here the CDR3 DNA reads TGTGCCAGCAGCCCCGGAGCGACTGTTAATGAAAAACTGTTTTTT.

This clonotype was picked up many times. The chain has TRBV4-1 and TRBJ1-2, with 10 bases matching TRBD1. CDR1 is MGHRA and CDR2 is YSYEKL in the germline V gene. This CDR3 comprises 14 residues. After removal of 3 bases from V and 6 bases from J, the junction contained 4 bases not matched to a gene. As DNA, the CDR3 is TGCGCCAGCAGCCACCTCGGGACAGGGGATGGCTACACCTTC. Translating it yields CASSHLGTGDGYTF.

This rearrangement joins TRBV7-8 to TRBJ2-7, with D unresolved. CDR1 is SGHVS, CDR2 FQNEAQ, per germline. This CDR3 spans 12 amino acids. V lost 2 bases and J 5 bases, leaving 7 bases between the germline ends. In nucleotides, the CDR3 is TGTGCCAGCAGCTTATCCCAGGACGAGCAGTACTTC. Encoded protein: CASSLSQDEQYF.

This clonotype has ten or more counts. V usage is TRBV4-1 and J usage is TRBJ2-1; 8 bases agree with TRBD1. The CDR3 is made up of 15 amino acids. Germline assignment: CDR1 MGHRA and CDR2 YSYEKL. The V segment lost 0 bases and the J segment 8 bases; nucleotides outside the gene matches: 6. CDR3: CASSQDWTGYYEQFF. The CDR3 bases are TGCGCCAGCAGCCAAGATTGGACAGGGTACTATGAGCAGTTCTTC.

CDR3 DNA: TGTGCCAGCAGTGAAATCTGGGGGCTTCCTCAATACGAGCAGTACTTC. This encodes CASSEIWGLPQYEQYF. This chain joins TRBV2 and TRBJ2-7; maybe TRBD1 (6 bases). V was pared by 2 bases and J by 4 bases, with 18 bases between. In germline, CDR1 is SNHLY, CDR2 FYNNEI. This CDR3 spans 16 amino acids.

CDR3 sequence (DNA): TGCAGTGGGACAGGGGGCGGAGAGACCCAGTACTTC. It is translated as CSGTGGGETQYF. The gene calls are TRBV20-1 and TRBJ2-5; 11 bases fit TRBD1. The CDR3 has 12 amino acids. The trim removed 7 bases at V and 4 bases at J, leaving 2 bases unmatched. The germline CDR1 and CDR2 sequences are DFQATT and SNEGSKA (reference sequence).